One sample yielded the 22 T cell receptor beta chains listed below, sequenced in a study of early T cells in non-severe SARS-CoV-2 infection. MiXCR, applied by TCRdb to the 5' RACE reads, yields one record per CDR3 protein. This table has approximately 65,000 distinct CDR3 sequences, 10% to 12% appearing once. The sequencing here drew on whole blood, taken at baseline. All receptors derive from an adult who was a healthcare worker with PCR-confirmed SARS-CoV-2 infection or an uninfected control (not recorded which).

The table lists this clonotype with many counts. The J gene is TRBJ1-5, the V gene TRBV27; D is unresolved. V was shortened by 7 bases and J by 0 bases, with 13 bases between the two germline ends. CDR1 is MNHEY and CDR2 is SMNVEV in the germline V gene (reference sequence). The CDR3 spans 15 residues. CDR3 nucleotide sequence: TGTGCCAGCAAGGACCGGTACAATAGCAATCAGCCCCAGCATTTT. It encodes CASKDRYNSNQPQHF.

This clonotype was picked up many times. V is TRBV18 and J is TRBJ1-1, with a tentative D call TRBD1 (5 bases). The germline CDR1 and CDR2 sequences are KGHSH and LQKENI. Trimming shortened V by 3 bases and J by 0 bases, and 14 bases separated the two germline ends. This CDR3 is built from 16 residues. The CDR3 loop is CASSPGRAPMNTEAFF. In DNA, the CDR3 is TGTGCCAGCTCACCGGGACGGGCCCCGATGAACACTGAAGCTTTCTTT.

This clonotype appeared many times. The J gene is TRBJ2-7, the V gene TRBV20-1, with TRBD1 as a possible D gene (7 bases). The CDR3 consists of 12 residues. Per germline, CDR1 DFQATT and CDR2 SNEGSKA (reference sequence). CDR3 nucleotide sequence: TGCAGCGCCAGGGGGGTTTCCTACGAGCAGTACTTC. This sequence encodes CSARGVSYEQYF.

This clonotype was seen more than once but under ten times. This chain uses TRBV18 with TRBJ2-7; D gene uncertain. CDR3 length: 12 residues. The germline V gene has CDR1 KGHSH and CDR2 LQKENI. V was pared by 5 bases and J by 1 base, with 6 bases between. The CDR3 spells CASSVLSYEQYF. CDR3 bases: TGTGCCAGCTCAGTCCTTTCCTACGAGCAGTACTTC.

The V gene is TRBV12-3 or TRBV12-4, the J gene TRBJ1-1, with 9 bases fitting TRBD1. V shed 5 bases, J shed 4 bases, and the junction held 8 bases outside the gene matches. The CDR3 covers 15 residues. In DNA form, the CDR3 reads TGTGCCAGCAGTCCGCGGGACAGGGCGGGCACTGAAGCTTTCTTT. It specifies CASSPRDRAGTEAFF.

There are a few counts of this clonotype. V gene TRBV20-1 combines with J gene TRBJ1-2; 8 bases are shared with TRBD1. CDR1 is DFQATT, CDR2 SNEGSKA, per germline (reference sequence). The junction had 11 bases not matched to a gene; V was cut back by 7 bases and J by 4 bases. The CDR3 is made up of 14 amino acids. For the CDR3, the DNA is TGCAGTGTTAGGGGGGCCAGGGGGCCCTATGGCTACACCTTC. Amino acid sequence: CSVRGARGPYGYTF.

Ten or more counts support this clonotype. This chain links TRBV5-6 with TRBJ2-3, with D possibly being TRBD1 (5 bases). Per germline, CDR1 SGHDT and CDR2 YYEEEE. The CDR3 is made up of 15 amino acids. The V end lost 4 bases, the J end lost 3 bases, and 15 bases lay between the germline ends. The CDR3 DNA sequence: TGTGCCAGCAGCCTAGGGGCGATTAGGACAGATACGCAGTATTTT. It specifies CASSLGAIRTDTQYF.

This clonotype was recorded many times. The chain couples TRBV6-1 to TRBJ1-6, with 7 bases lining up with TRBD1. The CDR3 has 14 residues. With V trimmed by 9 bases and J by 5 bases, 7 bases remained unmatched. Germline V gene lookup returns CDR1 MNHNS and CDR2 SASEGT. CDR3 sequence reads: CASRGQANNSPLHF. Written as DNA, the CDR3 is TGTGCCAGTAGAGGACAGGCGAATAATTCACCCCTCCACTTT.

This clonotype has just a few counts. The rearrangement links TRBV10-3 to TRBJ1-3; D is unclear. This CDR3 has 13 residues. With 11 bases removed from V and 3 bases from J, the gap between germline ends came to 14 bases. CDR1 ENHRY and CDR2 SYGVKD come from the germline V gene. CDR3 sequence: CASRSSIGNTIYF. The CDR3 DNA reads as TGTGCCTCTCGATCTTCCATTGGAAACACCATATATTTT.

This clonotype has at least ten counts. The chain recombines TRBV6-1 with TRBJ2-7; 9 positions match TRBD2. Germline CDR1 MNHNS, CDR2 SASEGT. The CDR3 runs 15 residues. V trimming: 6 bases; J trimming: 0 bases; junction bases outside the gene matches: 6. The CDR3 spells CASSPSGGPSYEQYF. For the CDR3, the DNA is TGTGCCAGCAGCCCCAGCGGGGGGCCCTCCTACGAGCAGTACTTC.

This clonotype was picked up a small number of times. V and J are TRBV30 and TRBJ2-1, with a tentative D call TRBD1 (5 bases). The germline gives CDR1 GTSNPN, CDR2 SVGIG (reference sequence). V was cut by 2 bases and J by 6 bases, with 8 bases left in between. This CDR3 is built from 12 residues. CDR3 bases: TGTGCCTGGAGTAGGGGCCTCAATGAGCAGTTCTTC. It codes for CAWSRGLNEQFF.

The CDR3 bases are TGTGCCAGCTCACAAAACAGGGTTTGCACTGAAGCTTTCTTT. Translating it yields CASSQNRVCTEAFF. The chain carries TRBV18 and TRBJ1-1; D is possibly TRBD1 (6 bases). The CDR3 covers 14 residues. CDR1 and CDR2 from the germline V gene are KGHSH and LQKENI. V was shortened by 4 bases and J by 4 bases, with 13 bases between the two germline ends. The full variable domain, with the rest looked up from reference TRBV18 and TRBJ1-1, is NAGVMQNPRHLVRRRGQEARLRCSPMKGHSHVYWYRQLPEEGLKFMVYLQKENIIDESGMPKERFSAEFPKEGPSILRIQQVVRGDSAAYFCASSQNRVCTEAFFGQGTRLTVV.

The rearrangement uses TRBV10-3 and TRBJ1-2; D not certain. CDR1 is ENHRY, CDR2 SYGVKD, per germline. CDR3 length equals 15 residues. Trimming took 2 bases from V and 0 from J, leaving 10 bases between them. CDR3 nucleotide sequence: TGTGCCATCAGTGAGGCCCGGGCTCCTAACTATGGCTACACCTTC. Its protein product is CAISEARAPNYGYTF.

CDR3 loop: CASQRADTQYF. CDR3 nucleotide sequence: TGTGCCAGCCAAAGGGCAGATACGCAGTATTTT. The chain uses TRBV11-3 and TRBJ2-3; D remains ambiguous. In germline, CDR1 is SGHNT, CDR2 YENEEA. The CDR3 length is 11 residues. V was shortened by 8 bases and J by 4 bases, with 7 bases between the two germline ends.

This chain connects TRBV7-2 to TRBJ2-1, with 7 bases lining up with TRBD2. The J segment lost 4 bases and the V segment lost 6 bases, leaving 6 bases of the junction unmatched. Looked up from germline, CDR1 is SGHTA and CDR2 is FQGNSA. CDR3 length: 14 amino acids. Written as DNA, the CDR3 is TGTGCCAGCAGTCCGGGACTAACATACAATGAGCAGTTCTTC. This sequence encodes CASSPGLTYNEQFF. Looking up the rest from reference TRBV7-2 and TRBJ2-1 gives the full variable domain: GAGVSQSPSNKVTEKGKDVELRCDPISGHTALYWYRQSLGQGLEFLIYFQGNSAPDKSGLPSDRFSAERTGGSVSTLTIQRTQQEDSAVYLCASSPGLTYNEQFFGPGTRLTVL.

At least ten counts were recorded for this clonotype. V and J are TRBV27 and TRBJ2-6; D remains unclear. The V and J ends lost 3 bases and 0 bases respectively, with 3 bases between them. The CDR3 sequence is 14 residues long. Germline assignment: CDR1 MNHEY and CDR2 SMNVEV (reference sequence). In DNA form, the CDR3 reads TGTGCCAGCAGTTTCGGCTCTGGGGCCAACGTCCTGACTTTC. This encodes CASSFGSGANVLTF.

The CDR3 bases are TGTGCCAGCAGCCCGGGACGGAATAATTCACCCCTCCACTTT. It encodes CASSPGRNNSPLHF. The rearrangement uses TRBV5-6 and TRBJ1-6, with a possible D match to TRBD1 (5 bases). This CDR3 contains 14 residues. Trimming shortened V by 4 bases and J by 5 bases, and 10 bases separated the two germline ends. The germline V gene encodes CDR1 SGHDT and CDR2 YYEEEE.

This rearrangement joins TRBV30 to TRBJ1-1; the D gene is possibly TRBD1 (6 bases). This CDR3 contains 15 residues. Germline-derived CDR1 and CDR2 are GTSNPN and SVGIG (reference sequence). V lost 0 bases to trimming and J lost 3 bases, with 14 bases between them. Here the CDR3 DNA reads TGTGCCTGGAGTGTACTTGACAGGCTTGACACTGAAGCTTTCTTT. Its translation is CAWSVLDRLDTEAFF.

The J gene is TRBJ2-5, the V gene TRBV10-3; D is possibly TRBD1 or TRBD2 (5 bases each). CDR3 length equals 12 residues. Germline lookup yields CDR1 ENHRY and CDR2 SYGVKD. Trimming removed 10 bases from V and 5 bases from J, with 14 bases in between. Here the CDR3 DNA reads TGTGCCACCTCGGGGACCTTTGAGACCCAGTACTTC. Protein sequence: CATSGTFETQYF.

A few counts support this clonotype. The CDR3 is CSAKGGQGAVTGELFF. In DNA, the CDR3 is TGCAGTGCTAAGGGGGGACAGGGGGCTGTCACCGGGGAGCTGTTTTTT. The chain recombines TRBV20-1 with TRBJ2-2; 12 positions match TRBD1. The CDR3 sequence is 16 residues long. Germline V gives CDR1 DFQATT, CDR2 SNEGSKA (reference sequence). J gave up 4 bases and V 4 bases, and 7 bases lay outside the gene matches.

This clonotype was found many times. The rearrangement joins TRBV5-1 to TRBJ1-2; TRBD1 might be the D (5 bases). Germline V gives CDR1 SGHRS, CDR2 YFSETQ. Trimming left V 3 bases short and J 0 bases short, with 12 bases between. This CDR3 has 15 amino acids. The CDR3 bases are TGCGCCAGCAGCTCAGGGACTTCGGCTAACTATGGCTACACCTTC. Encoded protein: CASSSGTSANYGYTF.

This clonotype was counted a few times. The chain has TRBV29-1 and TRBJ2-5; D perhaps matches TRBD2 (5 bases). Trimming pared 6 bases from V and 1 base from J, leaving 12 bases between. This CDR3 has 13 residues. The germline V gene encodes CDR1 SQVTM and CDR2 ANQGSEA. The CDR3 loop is CSVGGTSQETQYF. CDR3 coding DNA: TGCAGCGTCGGAGGTACTAGCCAAGAGACCCAGTACTTC.